The present entry profiles one T cell receptor beta chain with its context. Its antigen is not yet known. One base away there is no much larger clone; base qualities are not given. Donors were healthy HIV-negative adults with no recently reported acute infections or vaccinations. All donors were Caucasian adults living in Nashville, Tennessee, USA. CD4+ T cells were enriched through magnetic negative selection, after which naive cells were positively selected on CD45RA and the remaining negative fraction served as the memory subset. After blood collection by leukapheresis, PBMCs were isolated using Ficoll-Histopaque density gradient centrifugation and then cryopreserved in the vapor phase of liquid nitrogen. Analytical flow cytometry was used to check the purity and quantity of each magnetically sorted T cell population. Genomic DNA was isolated from each sorted fraction and quantified by UV absorbance on a Nanodrop 2000c.

This entry belongs to a study of shared clonotypes between healthy human individuals (dated by TCRdb to 2020 to 2021). Study-wide context: Two women and a few men aged 18 to 49 years were included in the cohort. Libraries were prepared and TCR repertoires were sequenced by different laboratories using diverse techniques, in order to increase sequencing depth and limit assay-specific biases. For each donor, three plates each were used for CD4 naive and CD4 memory, two plates were used for CD8 naive, and one plate was used for CD8 memory. To estimate repertoire size and how much clonotype sharing occurs between individuals, the study deeply sequenced the blood TCR repertoires of several healthy adults. Each donor's leukapheresis produced roughly between roughly 0.85 and 9.5 billion PBMCs.

The CDR3 starts with the cysteine, ends with the phenylalanine, and has 13 residues. The DNA shown is the 39-base CDR3, in frame from base 1. V and J are trimmed by 6 bases and 3 bases, and the gene matches miss 5 bases of the junction. As encoded in the germline V gene, CDR1 is SQVTM while CDR2 is ANQGSEA. Using the deep immunoSEQ assay, multiplex PCR amplified TCR CDR3 regions from genomic DNA. For each cell subset, the extracted genomic DNA was distributed evenly across all wells of several immunoSEQ 96-well plates, and each plate served as one replicate. Each replicate PCR for sorted subsets received about 0.2 ug genomic DNA, equal to some 32,000 T cell genomes. Purified libraries were measured with a Qubit 3.0 fluorometer, size-checked on a Bioanalyzer 2100, and measured again with the KAPA Library Quantification kit. A separate single-read 150-cycle Illumina NextSeq 550 flow cell was used to sequence each immunoSEQ 96-well plate. The paper's processing steps were these. Because the immunoSEQ output included only junctional sequences and no quality scores, the filtering could not be the same as the filtering used for full-length reads. To assign V/J genes and CDR3, sequences were annotated against IMGT germline references using PyIR, a Python wrapper for IgBLAST v1.9. Any read was removed if the V/J assignment was weak (E-value above 1e-6), the CDR3 was missing, or the read contained stop codons, out-of-frame junctions, or ambiguous translated residues. A V3J clonotype was defined by an identical inferred V gene, J gene, and CDR3 amino acid sequence. Percentage overlap between repertoires was computed as shared unique clonotypes divided by the size of the smaller repertoire. Three approaches were used to assess repertoire richness: RTK rarefaction, the Chao1 estimator, and Recon v2.1 estimates of unobserved clonotypes. Generation probabilities for all TCRbeta clonotypes obtained by the gDNA method from a handful of donors were computed using OLGA. Sourced from immuneACCESS, this table was stored by TCRdb with only in-frame sequences that have V and J called. A share of the clones is absent; for the studies checked, an unresolved V gene accounts for under half, and the remainder has no known explanation. V, J and clone size reflect that table, while D and trimming were determined from the DNA. This sample is represented by 2.3 million or so clones; over 85% of them were singletons. Jointly, the top ten make up under 0.45% of the sample.

Points the paper makes about the study in general: Larger estimated clonotype richness was generally found for naive subsets than for memory subsets. Compared with non-shared clonotypes, the clonotypes found in all four sorted-subset donors had higher generation probabilities. Even with the large sequencing depth, rarefaction of the sorted-subset datasets indicated that sequencing was incomplete. Pairwise subsampling indicated that sequencing depth was expected to affect the degree of clonotype sharing among donors. About 5% of naive CD4, 3.5% of naive CD8, 2.3% of memory CD4, and approximately 0.4% of memory CD8 clonotypes were shared across several donors. Because the study included a small number of donors, the genetic and exposure-history diversity represented was limited. Sampling was restricted to blood, and TCR repertoires in tissue are likely to differ from TCR repertoires in blood.

The chain links TRBV29-1 with TRBJ2-3; TRBD1 matches 8 bases in the middle. The source is a man younger than 30 in good health. Some clones in this sample may be carry-over from other donors' samples. Sequenced: naive CD4+ T cells from PBMCs. The meaning of the sample's cell subset or site label: CD45RA+ positively selected. The CDR3 region reads CSVDGQGTDTQYF. The nucleotide sequence is given as TGCAGCGTGGATGGACAGGGAACAGATACGCAGTATTTT.